The rows below give T cell receptor beta chains drawn from one sample of a study of OX40 agonist ivuxolimab in advanced cancers. Sequenced by immunoSEQ multiplex PCR; TCRdb stores in-frame clones only, minus some. The data hold over 90,000 clones, with roughly 89% observed a single time. The specimen was CD4+ or CD8+ T cells sorted from blood, collected in a trial of the OX40 agonist ivuxolimab. These receptors all come from an adult with an advanced solid tumor such as melanoma, head and neck, liver or kidney cancer. CDR3s include the opening cysteine and the closing phenylalanine or tryptophan. A D gene is named only where the DNA matches it firmly. Only some rows state a clone size, as once, few, many or a class for expanded clones.

abundance: .; j_gene: TRBJ2-7; v_gene: TRBV27; d_gene: .; CDR3aa: CASSLSVAGSYEQYF; CDR3nt: TGTGCCAGCAGTTTATCCGTGGCGGGGAGCTACGAGCAGTACTTC
abundance: once; j_gene: TRBJ2-5; v_gene: TRBV5-6; d_gene: .; CDR3aa: CASSLGQPQETQYF; CDR3nt: TGTGCCAGCAGCTTGGGACAGCCCCAAGAGACCCAGTACTTC
abundance: .; j_gene: TRBJ2-1; v_gene: TRBV28; d_gene: TRBD1; CDR3aa: CASSLDRGSVNEQFF; CDR3nt: TGTGCCAGCAGCTTGGACAGGGGGTCGGTCAATGAGCAGTTCTTC
abundance: .; j_gene: TRBJ2-7; v_gene: TRBV19; d_gene: TRBD1; CDR3aa: CASSPQGALSSYEQYF; CDR3nt: TGTGCCAGTAGTCCACAGGGGGCCTTGAGCTCCTACGAGCAGTACTTC
abundance: .; j_gene: TRBJ2-2; v_gene: TRBV27; d_gene: .; CDR3aa: CASTIFGTIGTGELFF; CDR3nt: TGTGCCAGCACCATTTTCGGGACAATCGGGACCGGGGAGCTGTTTTTT
abundance: .; j_gene: TRBJ1-1; v_gene: TRBV5-1; d_gene: TRBD1; CDR3aa: CASSLRGQGYTEAFF; CDR3nt: TGCGCCAGCAGCTTGCGGGGACAGGGTTACACTGAAGCTTTCTTT
abundance: .; j_gene: TRBJ1-1; v_gene: TRBV7-3; d_gene: .; CDR3aa: CASSAQGPATEAFF; CDR3nt: TGTGCCAGCAGCGCACAGGGCCCTGCCACTGAAGCTTTCTTT
abundance: .; j_gene: TRBJ2-7; v_gene: TRBV27; d_gene: .; CDR3aa: CASSTYRDSYEQYF; CDR3nt: TGTGCCAGCAGTACTTACAGGGATTCCTACGAGCAGTACTTC
abundance: .; j_gene: TRBJ2-5; v_gene: TRBV6-4; d_gene: .; CDR3aa: CASSDMRGSQETQYF; CDR3nt: TGTGCCAGCAGTGACATGAGGGGGAGCCAAGAGACCCAGTACTTC
abundance: .; j_gene: TRBJ1-2; v_gene: TRBV19; d_gene: .; CDR3aa: CASSIEQGVSGYTF; CDR3nt: TGTGCCAGTAGTATAGAGCAGGGCGTCAGTGGCTACACCTTC
abundance: few; j_gene: TRBJ2-1; v_gene: TRBV14; d_gene: .; CDR3aa: CASSQDNRAGEQFF; CDR3nt: TGTGCCAGCAGCCAAGACAATCGCGCCGGTGAGCAGTTCTTC
abundance: .; j_gene: TRBJ2-5; v_gene: TRBV5-1; d_gene: TRBD2; CDR3aa: CASSLVPAGGQETQYF; CDR3nt: TGCGCCAGCAGCTTGGTTCCAGCGGGGGGCCAAGAGACCCAGTACTTC
abundance: .; j_gene: TRBJ1-2; v_gene: TRBV10-3; d_gene: .; CDR3aa: CAIRPGTKNYGYTF; CDR3nt: TGTGCCATCAGGCCCGGGACAAAAAACTATGGCTACACCTTC
abundance: .; j_gene: TRBJ2-5; v_gene: TRBV6-5; d_gene: .; CDR3aa: CASSPDLQETQYF; CDR3nt: TGTGCCAGCAGTCCAGACCTTCAAGAGACCCAGTACTTC
abundance: .; j_gene: TRBJ1-4; v_gene: TRBV6-5; d_gene: .; CDR3aa: CASRPGVANEKLFF; CDR3nt: TGTGCCAGCAGGCCAGGGGTGGCTAATGAAAAACTGTTTTTT
abundance: .; j_gene: TRBJ1-1; v_gene: TRBV19; d_gene: .; CDR3aa: CASSSEWSTEAFF; CDR3nt: TGTGCCAGTAGTTCAGAATGGAGCACTGAAGCTTTCTTT
abundance: .; j_gene: TRBJ2-7; v_gene: TRBV11-2; d_gene: .; CDR3aa: CASSLDTGNNYEQYF; CDR3nt: TGTGCCAGCAGCTTAGACACAGGGAACAACTACGAGCAGTACTTC
abundance: .; j_gene: TRBJ2-3; v_gene: TRBV6-6; d_gene: TRBD2; CDR3aa: CASRTSGGASTDTQYF; CDR3nt: TGTGCCAGCCGGACTAGCGGGGGGGCTAGCACAGATACGCAGTATTTT
abundance: once; j_gene: TRBJ2-1; v_gene: TRBV11-3; d_gene: TRBD2; CDR3aa: CASSPGTREQFF; CDR3nt: TGTGCCAGCAGCCCCGGGACTAGGGAGCAGTTCTTC
abundance: .; j_gene: TRBJ2-6; v_gene: TRBV13; d_gene: .; CDR3aa: CASSLFSGANVLTF; CDR3nt: TGTGCCAGCAGCTTATTCTCTGGGGCCAACGTCCTGACTTTC
abundance: .; j_gene: TRBJ1-2; v_gene: TRBV6-1; d_gene: TRBD1; CDR3aa: CASRTQGNRYGYTF; CDR3nt: TGTGCCAGCAGGACACAGGGGAATCGGTATGGCTACACCTTC
abundance: .; j_gene: TRBJ2-5; v_gene: TRBV6-5; d_gene: .; CDR3aa: CASSYGGNQETQYF; CDR3nt: TGTGCCAGCAGTTACGGAGGTAACCAAGAGACCCAGTACTTC
abundance: .; j_gene: TRBJ1-2; v_gene: TRBV5-4; d_gene: .; CDR3aa: CAYSRPGARNYGYTF; CDR3nt: TGTGCTTACAGCCGGCCGGGCGCTAGAAACTATGGCTACACCTTC
abundance: .; j_gene: TRBJ2-7; v_gene: TRBV28; d_gene: TRBD2; CDR3aa: CASRPHRAGTTKYEQYF; CDR3nt: TGTGCCAGCAGACCACACCGAGCGGGGACTACGAAATACGAGCAGTACTTC
abundance: .; j_gene: TRBJ2-7; v_gene: TRBV14; d_gene: TRBD2; CDR3aa: CASSQVRAGSYEQYF; CDR3nt: TGTGCCAGCAGCCAAGTCCGAGCGGGGTCCTACGAGCAGTACTTC
abundance: .; j_gene: TRBJ2-1; v_gene: TRBV5-6; d_gene: .; CDR3aa: CASSLRAREQFF; CDR3nt: TGTGCCAGCAGCTTGAGGGCTCGTGAGCAGTTCTTC
abundance: .; j_gene: TRBJ1-1; v_gene: TRBV5-1; d_gene: .; CDR3aa: CASSLVGGRNTEAFF; CDR3nt: TGCGCCAGCAGCTTGGTCGGGGGAAGGAACACTGAAGCTTTCTTT
abundance: .; j_gene: TRBJ1-5; v_gene: TRBV19; d_gene: TRBD1; CDR3aa: CASSLGTAGKNQPQHF; CDR3nt: TGTGCCAGTAGTCTCGGGACAGCGGGTAAAAATCAGCCCCAGCATTTT
abundance: .; j_gene: TRBJ2-6; v_gene: TRBV27; d_gene: .; CDR3aa: CASSLGRSSGANVLTF; CDR3nt: TGTGCCAGCAGTTTGGGCCGCAGCTCTGGGGCCAACGTCCTGACTTTC
abundance: few; j_gene: TRBJ1-2; v_gene: TRBV7-9; d_gene: .; CDR3aa: CASSLGTYGYTF; CDR3nt: TGTGCCAGCAGCTTAGGGACATATGGCTACACCTTC
abundance: .; j_gene: TRBJ2-7; v_gene: TRBV4-1; d_gene: TRBD1; CDR3aa: CASSQDGAGGRGQYF; CDR3nt: TGCGCCAGCAGCCAAGATGGGGCAGGGGGCAGAGGGCAGTACTTC
abundance: .; j_gene: TRBJ2-1; v_gene: TRBV20-1; d_gene: .; CDR3aa: CSAIMRNEQFF; CDR3nt: TGCAGTGCTATAATGAGGAATGAGCAGTTCTTC
abundance: .; j_gene: TRBJ1-1; v_gene: TRBV11-2; d_gene: .; CDR3aa: CASSEGSGTEAFF; CDR3nt: TGTGCCAGCAGCGAGGGGTCTGGAACTGAAGCTTTCTTT
abundance: .; j_gene: TRBJ1-1; v_gene: TRBV5-4; d_gene: .; CDR3aa: CASKPPQGNTEAFF; CDR3nt: TGTGCCAGCAAGCCCCCACAGGGGAACACTGAAGCTTTCTTT
abundance: .; j_gene: TRBJ2-7; v_gene: TRBV30; d_gene: .; CDR3aa: CAWNRRVGWYEQYF; CDR3nt: TGTGCCTGGAATCGTCGGGTCGGCTGGTACGAGCAGTACTTC
abundance: .; j_gene: TRBJ2-3; v_gene: TRBV15; d_gene: .; CDR3aa: CATSRDAFTDTQYF; CDR3nt: TGTGCCACCAGCAGAGACGCCTTCACAGATACGCAGTATTTT
abundance: .; j_gene: TRBJ2-3; v_gene: TRBV30; d_gene: .; CDR3aa: CAWSRGASTDTQYF; CDR3nt: TGTGCCTGGAGTCGTGGGGCAAGCACAGATACGCAGTATTTT
abundance: once; j_gene: TRBJ2-7; v_gene: TRBV19; d_gene: TRBD1; CDR3aa: CASSRQGTAYEQYF; CDR3nt: TGTGCCAGTAGCCGACAGGGGACAGCCTACGAGCAGTACTTC
abundance: few; j_gene: TRBJ2-4; v_gene: TRBV6-1; d_gene: .; CDR3aa: CASSVRDGKNIQYF; CDR3nt: TGTGCCAGCAGTGTCCGGGACGGGAAAAACATTCAGTACTTC
abundance: .; j_gene: TRBJ1-5; v_gene: TRBV29-1; d_gene: .; CDR3aa: CSPGDPWQTVKENQPQHF; CDR3nt: TGCAGCCCGGGGGACCCCTGGCAGACAGTAAAAGAAAATCAGCCCCAGCATTTT